Shown below are 26 T cell receptor beta chains from a single sample sequenced in a study of T cell repertoires in cytomegalovirus infection. TCRdb ran MiXCR on the reads and lists one entry per CDR3 protein. The table includes about 180,000 distinct CDR3 sequences, about 17% detected once. Sequences were obtained from CD8+ T cells from PBMCs. These receptors originate from a human donor in good health (CMV status not recorded). Some clones in this sample may be carry-over from other donors' samples.

The chain couples TRBV2 to TRBJ2-7; possibly TRBD1 for D (5 bases). Trimming pared 3 bases from V and 3 bases from J, leaving 9 bases between. CDR1 is SNHLY and CDR2 is FYNNEI in the germline V gene. CDR3 size: 13 residues. This CDR3 reads CASSDRQRYEQYF. CDR3 DNA sequence: TGTGCCAGCAGTGACAGACAGCGCTACGAGCAGTACTTC.

This chain joins TRBV7-8 and TRBJ1-4, with a possible D match to TRBD1 (6 bases). The CDR3 has 17 residues. Trimming shortened V by 2 bases and J by 4 bases, and 17 bases separated the two germline ends. Germline V gene data show CDR1 as SGHVS and CDR2 as FQNEAQ. The CDR3 sequence: CASSLRALTGINEKLFF. CDR3 sequence (DNA): TGTGCCAGCAGCTTACGTGCCCTGACAGGCATTAATGAAAAACTGTTTTTT.

The chain carries TRBV27 and TRBJ1-1; D is possibly TRBD1 (5 bases). This CDR3 has 13 residues. In germline, CDR1 is MNHEY, CDR2 SMNVEV (reference sequence). V was shortened by 0 bases and J by 8 bases, with 10 bases between the two germline ends. CDR3: CASSLSGPPEAFF. Here the CDR3 DNA reads TGTGCCAGCAGTTTATCGGGACCTCCGGAAGCTTTCTTT.

This chain connects TRBV12-3 or TRBV12-4 to TRBJ2-3, with TRBD2 identical over 8 bases. V lost 7 bases, J lost 2 bases, and 2 bases stayed unmatched. The CDR3 is 13 amino acids. The CDR3 DNA is TGTGCCAGCAACGGGGGGGTCACAGATACGCAGTATTTT. Residues: CASNGGVTDTQYF.

The CDR3 DNA follows: TGTGCCATCAGGAACTCCTACGAGCAGTACTTC. Translated: CAIRNSYEQYF. The chain joins TRBV10-3 to TRBJ2-7; D is unclear. Trimming cost V 6 bases and J 0 bases, with 3 bases left between them. Germline assignment: CDR1 ENHRY and CDR2 SYGVKD. CDR3 length equals 11 residues.

The V gene is TRBV5-4, the J gene TRBJ2-5, with D maybe TRBD1 (6 bases). The germline V gene encodes CDR1 SGHNT and CDR2 YYREEE (reference sequence). CDR3 size: 15 residues. Trimming removed 0 bases from V and 4 bases from J, with 13 bases in between. The CDR3, as DNA: TGTGCCAGCAGCTTGGAGGTGGGGGCGGGAGAGACCCAGTACTTC. This codes for CASSLEVGAGETQYF.

This clonotype was detected a few times. The DNA for the CDR3 is TGTGCCAGCAGTTGGGGGGGGACAAACGAGCAGTACTTC. Translated: CASSWGGTNEQYF. V usage is TRBV12-3 or TRBV12-4 and J usage is TRBJ2-7; TRBD2 is a possible D gene (7 bases). The CDR3 spans 13 residues. Trimming shortened V by 4 bases and J by 5 bases, and 12 bases separated the two germline ends.

This chain uses TRBV28 with TRBJ2-5; 11 bases map to TRBD2. After removal of 7 bases from V and 5 bases from J, the junction contained 9 bases not matched to a gene. Germline-derived CDR1 and CDR2 are MDHEN and SYDVKM. This CDR3 has 15 amino acids. In DNA, the CDR3 is TGTGCCAGCAAATTGGCACGGACTAGCGGGGAGACCCAGTACTTC. Amino acid sequence: CASKLARTSGETQYF.

The sample holds a few counts of this clonotype. The J gene is TRBJ2-3, the V gene TRBV6-5; either TRBD1 or TRBD2 may fit D (5 bases each). V lost 1 base and J 0 bases, leaving 8 bases between the germline ends. CDR3 length equals 15 residues. CDR1 MNHEY and CDR2 SVGAGI come from the germline V gene. CDR3: CASSYLGESTDTQYF. In DNA form, the CDR3 reads TGTGCCAGCAGTTACTTGGGGGAGAGCACAGATACGCAGTATTTT.

This clonotype occurred a few times. The V and J genes are TRBV12-3 or TRBV12-4 and TRBJ2-5; D is undetermined. V lost 3 bases to trimming and J lost 6 bases, with 17 bases between them. CDR3 length equals 15 residues. DNA of the CDR3: TGTGCCAGCAGTTTTGGGCAAATGGGTTGGCAGACCCAGTACTTC. It yields the protein CASSFGQMGWQTQYF.

This clonotype was counted at least ten times. The CDR3 DNA follows: TGTGCCAGCAGCCCTGGGTCAGATACGCAGTATTTT. Amino acids: CASSPGSDTQYF. This chain links TRBV7-8 with TRBJ2-3, with unresolved D. Trimming pared 5 bases from V and 4 bases from J, leaving 7 bases between. From germline, CDR1 is SGHVS and CDR2 FQNEAQ. The CDR3 is 12 residues long.

The chain employs TRBV2 and TRBJ2-1; D perhaps matches TRBD1 (6 bases). Trimming removed 7 bases from V and 7 bases from J, with 17 bases in between. The CDR3 runs 14 residues. Germline V CDR1 and CDR2: SNHLY, FYNNEI. The CDR3 DNA sequence: TGTGCCAGCACCCCTACCCCAGGGACAAATGAGCAGTTCTTC. Its translation is CASTPTPGTNEQFF.

The rearrangement uses TRBV11-2 and TRBJ2-1; D remains unclear. Germline CDR1 and CDR2: SGHAT and FQNNGV. The germline V and J ends were trimmed by 4 bases and 12 bases, with 16 bases remaining between them. The CDR3 covers 13 residues. CDR3 amino acids: CASSSTPIAAQFF. The CDR3 bases are TGTGCCAGCAGCTCCACTCCTATAGCCGCGCAGTTCTTC.

V is TRBV7-3 and J is TRBJ2-7, with TRBD2 matching over 9 bases. CDR3 length equals 19 residues. Germline CDR1 is SGHTA and CDR2 is FQGTGA. Trimming cost V 2 bases and J 0 bases; bases outside gene matches: 14. As DNA, the CDR3 is TGTGCCAGCAGCTTAGCAGATAGCGGGGGTTACCTAAGCTCCTACGAGCAGTACTTC. Translating gives CASSLADSGGYLSSYEQYF.

This clonotype was counted only a few times. The chain joins TRBV28 to TRBJ2-3; D unclear. Germline V gene data show CDR1 as MDHEN and CDR2 as SYDVKM. V dropped 0 bases and J dropped 0 bases, with 10 bases sitting between them. The CDR3 extends over 16 amino acids. CDR3 coding DNA: TGTGCCAGCAGTTTATGGGGCAGTCCTAGCACAGATACGCAGTATTTT. Translating gives CASSLWGSPSTDTQYF.

This sequence joins TRBV2 and TRBJ2-3, with 9 bases lining up with TRBD1. V was clipped by 6 bases and J by 4 bases; unmatched bases: 8. This CDR3 contains 15 residues. In germline, CDR1 is SNHLY, CDR2 FYNNEI. CDR3 coding DNA: TGTGCCAGCAGGCTTAGACAGGGGGGGTCAGATACGCAGTATTTT. Its protein product is CASRLRQGGSDTQYF.

There are a few counts of this clonotype. This chain connects TRBV12-3 or TRBV12-4 to TRBJ1-1, with 10 nucleotides matching TRBD1. V was clipped by 3 bases and J by 6 bases; unmatched bases: 4. The CDR3 is 14 residues long. The CDR3 DNA is TGTGCCAGCAGTTTGACAGGGGGCCTAGCTGAAGCTTTCTTT. Amino acid sequence: CASSLTGGLAEAFF.

The gene calls are TRBV12-3 or TRBV12-4 and TRBJ2-7; D possibly corresponds to TRBD1 (5 bases). The CDR3 extends over 13 amino acids. Between the trimmed V and J ends, which lost 6 bases and 1 base, there was a span of 10 bases. This CDR3 reads CASSTPGSYEQYF. Written as DNA, the CDR3 is TGTGCCAGCAGCACCCCAGGGTCCTACGAGCAGTACTTC.

The chain carries TRBV28 and TRBJ2-5; D may be TRBD1 (6 bases). With 8 bases removed from V and 5 bases from J, the gap between germline ends came to 15 bases. CDR1 is MDHEN and CDR2 is SYDVKM in the germline V gene. The CDR3 runs to 13 residues. The CDR3 sequence is CASGWGQVETQYF. The CDR3 DNA sequence: TGTGCCAGCGGTTGGGGGCAGGTTGAGACCCAGTACTTC.

The genes are TRBV20-1 and TRBJ2-1; maybe TRBD2 (5 bases). There are 13 residues in the CDR3. Trimming took off 0 bases at V and 3 bases at J, with 6 bases between the two ends. Germline-derived CDR1 and CDR2 are DFQATT and SNEGSKA (reference sequence). The CDR3 DNA reads as TGCAGTGCTAGAGACCGGGACTACAATGAGCAGTTCTTC. It specifies CSARDRDYNEQFF.

J is TRBJ1-2 and V is TRBV4-3, with a tentative D call TRBD1 (5 bases). V lost 1 base, J lost 3 bases, and 9 bases lay in between. The CDR3 sequence is 14 residues long. The germline CDR1 and CDR2 sequences are LGHNA and YSLEER. Here the CDR3 DNA reads TGCGCCAGCAGCCAAGTCATGGGGGACTATGGCTACACCTTC. This encodes CASSQVMGDYGYTF.

V gene TRBV5-6 combines with J gene TRBJ2-1; D is possibly TRBD2 (5 bases). Trimming pared 3 bases from V and 0 bases from J, leaving 13 bases between. The germline gives CDR1 SGHDT, CDR2 YYEEEE. The length of the CDR3 is 16 residues. The CDR3 here is CASSSRTSLSYNEQFF. The CDR3 DNA is TGTGCCAGCAGCTCGCGGACTTCACTCTCCTACAATGAGCAGTTCTTC.

The J gene is TRBJ2-7, the V gene TRBV29-1, with 10 bases aligning to TRBD1. CDR3 length: 13 residues. CDR1 SQVTM and CDR2 ANQGSEA come from the germline V gene. Germline trimming cut 6 bases from V and 5 bases from J; bases unmatched to any gene: 7. CDR3 residues: CSVGTGERNEQYF. In DNA, the CDR3 is TGCAGCGTCGGGACAGGGGAGAGGAACGAGCAGTACTTC.

The chain carries TRBV28 and TRBJ2-1, with D possibly TRBD1 on 7 matching bases. The germline CDR1 and CDR2 sequences are MDHEN and SYDVKM. The CDR3 is 14 amino acids. V was pared by 7 bases and J by 3 bases, with 13 bases between. Here the CDR3 DNA reads TGTGCCAGCACGTCGGGGGACAGCTACAATGAGCAGTTCTTC. Translation gives CASTSGDSYNEQFF.

The rearrangement links TRBV7-9 to TRBJ1-1; no clear D gene. Germline V lookup: CDR1 SEHNR, CDR2 FQNEAQ (reference sequence). V shed 1 base and J shed 4 bases, with 13 bases lying between them. The CDR3 covers 15 residues. CDR3 region: CASSLDGIGGTEAFF. As DNA, the CDR3 is TGTGCCAGCAGCTTAGACGGGATCGGAGGCACTGAAGCTTTCTTT.

The gene calls are TRBV20-1 and TRBJ2-7; D uncertain. Trimming pared 5 bases from V and 4 bases from J, leaving 18 bases between. In germline, CDR1 is DFQATT, CDR2 SNEGSKA (reference sequence). CDR3 length equals 14 residues. The CDR3: CSARRQDALYEQYF. CDR3 DNA sequence: TGCAGTGCTCGAAGGCAGGACGCTCTATACGAGCAGTACTTC.